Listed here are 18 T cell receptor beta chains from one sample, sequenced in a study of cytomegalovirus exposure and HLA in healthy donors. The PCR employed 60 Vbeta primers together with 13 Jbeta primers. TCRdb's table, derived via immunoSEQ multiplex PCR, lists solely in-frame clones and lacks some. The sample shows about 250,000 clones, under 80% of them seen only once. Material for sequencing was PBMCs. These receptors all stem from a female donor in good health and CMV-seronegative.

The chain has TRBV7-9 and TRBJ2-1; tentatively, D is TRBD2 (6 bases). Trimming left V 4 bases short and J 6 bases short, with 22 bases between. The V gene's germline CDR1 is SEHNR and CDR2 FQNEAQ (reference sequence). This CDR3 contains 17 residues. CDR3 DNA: TGTGCCAGCAGCTCCGGGACGGGGAGGCTACGAACCAATGAGCAGTTCTTC. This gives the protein CASSSGTGRLRTNEQFF.

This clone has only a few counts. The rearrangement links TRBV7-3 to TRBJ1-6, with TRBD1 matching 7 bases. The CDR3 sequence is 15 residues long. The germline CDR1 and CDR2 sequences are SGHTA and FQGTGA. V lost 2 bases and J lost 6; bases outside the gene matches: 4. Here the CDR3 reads CASSLQTGLNSPLHF. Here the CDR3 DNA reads TGTGCCAGCAGCTTACAGACAGGGCTTAATTCACCCCTCCACTTT.

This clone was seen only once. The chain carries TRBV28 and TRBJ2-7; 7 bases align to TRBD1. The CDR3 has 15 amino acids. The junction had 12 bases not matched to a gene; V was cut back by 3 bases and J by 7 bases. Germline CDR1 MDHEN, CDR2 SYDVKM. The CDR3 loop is CASSLTGQVKYEQYF. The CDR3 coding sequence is TGTGCCAGCAGTTTGACCGGACAGGTTAAATATGAGCAGTACTTC.

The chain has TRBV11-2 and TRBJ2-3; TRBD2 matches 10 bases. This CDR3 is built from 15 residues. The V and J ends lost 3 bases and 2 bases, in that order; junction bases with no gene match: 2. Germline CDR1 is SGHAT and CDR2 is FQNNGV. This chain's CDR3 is CASSFTSGTTDTQYF. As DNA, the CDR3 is TGTGCCAGCAGCTTTACTAGCGGGACCACAGATACGCAGTATTTT.

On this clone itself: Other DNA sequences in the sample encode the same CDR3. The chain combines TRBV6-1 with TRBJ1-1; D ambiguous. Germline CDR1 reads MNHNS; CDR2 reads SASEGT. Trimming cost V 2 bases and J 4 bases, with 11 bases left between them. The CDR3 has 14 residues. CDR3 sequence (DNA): TGTGCCAGCAGTGAATGGGAGGAGGGCACTGAAGCTTTCTTT. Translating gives CASSEWEEGTEAFF.

The CDR3 DNA follows: TGCAGCGCCGAGACAGGGGGCTATGGCTACACCTTC. It specifies CSAETGGYGYTF. V and J are TRBV29-1 and TRBJ1-2, with 9 bases aligning to TRBD1. Germline CDR1 is SQVTM and CDR2 is ANQGSEA. The V gene end was trimmed by 7 bases and the J gene end by 4 bases; junction bases not matched to a gene: 4. This CDR3 contains 12 residues.

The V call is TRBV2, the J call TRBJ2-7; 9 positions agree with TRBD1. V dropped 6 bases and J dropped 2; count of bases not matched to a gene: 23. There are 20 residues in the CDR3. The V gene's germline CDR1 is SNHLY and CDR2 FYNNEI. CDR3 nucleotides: TGTGCCAGCAGGAAGCGGGGTACGGGACAGGGTACTTTATTGACCTACGAGCAGTACTTC. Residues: CASRKRGTGQGTLLTYEQYF.

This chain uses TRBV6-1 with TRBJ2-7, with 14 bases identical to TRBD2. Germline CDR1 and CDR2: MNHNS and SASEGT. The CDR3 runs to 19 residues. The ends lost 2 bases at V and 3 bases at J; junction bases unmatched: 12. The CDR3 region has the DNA TGTGCCAGCAGTGAATGGGACAATCCGGGACTAGCGGGAGTCTACGAGCAGTACTTC. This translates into CASSEWDNPGLAGVYEQYF.

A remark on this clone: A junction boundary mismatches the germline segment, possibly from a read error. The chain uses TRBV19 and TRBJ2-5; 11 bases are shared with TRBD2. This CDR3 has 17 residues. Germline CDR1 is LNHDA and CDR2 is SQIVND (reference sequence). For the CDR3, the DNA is TGTGCCAGTAGTATAGGTCCGGGACTAGCGGTACAAGATACCCAGTACTTC. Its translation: CASSIGPGLAVQDTQYF.

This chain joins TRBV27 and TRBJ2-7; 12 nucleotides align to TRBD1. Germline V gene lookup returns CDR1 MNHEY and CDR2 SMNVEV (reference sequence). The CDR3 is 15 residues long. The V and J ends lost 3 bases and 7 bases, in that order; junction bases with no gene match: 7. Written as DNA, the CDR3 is TGTGCCAGCAGTTTCGGGGGACAGGGGGCTGGAGAGCAGTACTTC. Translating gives CASSFGGQGAGEQYF.

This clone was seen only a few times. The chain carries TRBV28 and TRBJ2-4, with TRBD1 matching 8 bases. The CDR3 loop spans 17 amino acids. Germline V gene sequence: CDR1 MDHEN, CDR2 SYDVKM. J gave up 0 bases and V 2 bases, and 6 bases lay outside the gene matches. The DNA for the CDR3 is TGTGCCAGCAGTTTAGCTTCCGGGACAGGAGCCAAAAACATTCAGTACTTC. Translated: CASSLASGTGAKNIQYF.

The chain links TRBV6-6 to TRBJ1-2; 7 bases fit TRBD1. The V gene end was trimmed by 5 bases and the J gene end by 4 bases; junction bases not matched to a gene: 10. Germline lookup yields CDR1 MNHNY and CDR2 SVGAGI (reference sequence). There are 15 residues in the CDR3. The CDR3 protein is CASSASRTGVYGYTF. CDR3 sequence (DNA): TGTGCCAGCAGTGCCTCTAGGACAGGAGTCTATGGCTACACCTTC.

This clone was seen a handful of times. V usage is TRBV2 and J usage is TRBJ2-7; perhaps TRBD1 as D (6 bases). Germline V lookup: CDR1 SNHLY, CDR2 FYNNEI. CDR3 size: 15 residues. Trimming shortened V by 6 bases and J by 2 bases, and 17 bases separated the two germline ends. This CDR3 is CASSGGQPAPYEQYF. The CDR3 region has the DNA TGTGCCAGCAGCGGAGGACAGCCCGCCCCCTACGAGCAGTACTTC.

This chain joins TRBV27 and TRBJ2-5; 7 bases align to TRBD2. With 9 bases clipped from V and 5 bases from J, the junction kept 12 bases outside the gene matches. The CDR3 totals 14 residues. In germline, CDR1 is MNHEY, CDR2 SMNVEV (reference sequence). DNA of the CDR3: TGTGCCAGGGGGGGGGAGACTAGCCAGGAGACCCAGTACTTC. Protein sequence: CARGGETSQETQYF.

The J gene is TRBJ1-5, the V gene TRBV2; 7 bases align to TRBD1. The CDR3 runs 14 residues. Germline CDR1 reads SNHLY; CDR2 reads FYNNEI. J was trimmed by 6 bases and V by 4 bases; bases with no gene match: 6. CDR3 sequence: CASSVLTGSQPQHF. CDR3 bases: TGTGCCAGCAGTGTACTGACAGGGTCTCAGCCCCAGCATTTT. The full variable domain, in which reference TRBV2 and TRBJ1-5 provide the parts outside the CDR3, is EPEVTQTPSHQVTQMGQEVILRCVPISNHLYFYWYRQILGQKVEFLVSFYNNEISEKSEIFDDQFSVERPDGSNFTLKIRSTKLEDSAMYFCASSVLTGSQPQHFGDGTRLSIL.

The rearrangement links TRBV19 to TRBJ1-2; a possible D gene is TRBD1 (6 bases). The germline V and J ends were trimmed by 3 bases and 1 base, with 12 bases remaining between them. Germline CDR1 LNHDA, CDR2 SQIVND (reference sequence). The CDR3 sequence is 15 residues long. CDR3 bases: TGTGCCAGTAGTATTCGCGGACAGATTAACTATGGCTACACCTTC. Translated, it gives CASSIRGQINYGYTF. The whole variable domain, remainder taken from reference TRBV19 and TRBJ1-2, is DGGITQSPKYLFRKEGQNVTLSCEQNLNHDAMYWYRQDPGQGLRLIYYSQIVNDFQKGDIAEGYSVSREKKESFPLTVTSAQKNPTAFYLCASSIRGQINYGYTFGSGTRLTVV.

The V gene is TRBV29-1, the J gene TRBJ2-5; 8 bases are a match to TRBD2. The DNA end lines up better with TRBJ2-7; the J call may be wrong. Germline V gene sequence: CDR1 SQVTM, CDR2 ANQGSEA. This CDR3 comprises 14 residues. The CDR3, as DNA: TGCAGCGTGGGGCCGGGACTAGGTTACTACGAGCAGTACTTC. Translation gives CSVGPGLGYYEQYF.

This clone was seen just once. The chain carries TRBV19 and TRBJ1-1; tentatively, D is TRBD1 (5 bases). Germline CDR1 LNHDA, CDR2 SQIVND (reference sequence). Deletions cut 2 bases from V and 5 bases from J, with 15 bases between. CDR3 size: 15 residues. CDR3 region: CASSIPLPGKTEAFF. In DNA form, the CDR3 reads TGTGCCAGTAGTATACCTCTCCCAGGGAAAACTGAAGCTTTCTTT.